The present entry profiles one TCR beta chain with its context. As yet, its antigen is unknown. There was relapse after autologous stem cell transplantation in every patient, and there was variation in brentuximab vedotin exposure. The entry originates in a study of PD-1 blockade in classical Hodgkin lymphoma. V lost 1 base and J lost 3, with 7 bases in between. This CDR3 is 13 amino acids long. Per the germline V gene, CDR1 is MNHNS and CDR2 is SASEGT. Study conclusions and caveats: The study reported lower baseline TCR diversity in newly diagnosed patients than in healthy donors.

The repertoire was sequenced with immunoSEQ multiplex PCR; TCRdb's copy has only in-frame clones and lacks some. Altogether over 85,000 clones are present, roughly 81% being singletons, with the ten largest covering less than 20%. The chain has TRBV6-1 and TRBJ2-7; D gene uncertain. The receptor was isolated from a human donor with classical Hodgkin lymphoma. Material: peripheral blood mononuclear cells (PBMCs), obtained before the second cycle of nivolumab. The CDR3 reads CASSEVYIYEQYF. CDR3 DNA sequence: TGTGCCAGCAGTGAAGTCTACATCTACGAGCAGTACTTC.